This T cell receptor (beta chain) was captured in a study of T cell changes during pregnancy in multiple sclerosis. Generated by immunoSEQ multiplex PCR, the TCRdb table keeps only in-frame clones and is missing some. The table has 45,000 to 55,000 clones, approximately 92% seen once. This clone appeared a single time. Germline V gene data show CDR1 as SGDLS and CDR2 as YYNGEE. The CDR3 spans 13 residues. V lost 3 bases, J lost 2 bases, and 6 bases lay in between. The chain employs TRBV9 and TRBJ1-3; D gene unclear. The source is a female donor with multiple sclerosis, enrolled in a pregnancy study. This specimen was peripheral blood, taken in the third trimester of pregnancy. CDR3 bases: TGTGCCAGCAGCGGAGGGACTGGAAACACCATATATTTT. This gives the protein CASSGGTGNTIYF.